Listed below are T cell receptor beta chains from one sample, sequenced in a study of T-cell memory formation after mild COVID-19. TCRdb reanalysed the 5' RACE reads using MiXCR and keeps one entry per CDR3 protein. The sample lists under 700,000 distinct CDR3 sequences, roughly 21% occurring once. The sequencing input was PBMCs or a T cell subset sorted from them (not recorded which). Receptors were obtained from an adult woman who had mild COVID-19 (a few samples of this study predate the infection). Cell type and time point are not known. Each CDR3 is given with its conserved first and last residue. The order of the fields is J gene, clone size, D gene, V gene, CDR3 DNA, CDR3 protein. A D gene is named only where the DNA matches it firmly. Rows give clone size only sometimes, using once, few, many, or a class for an expanded clone.

J: TRBJ1-5; size: NA; D: TRBD1; V: TRBV6-2/TRBV6-3; DNA: TGTGCCAGCAGTTACCCTGTCAGGGGGCCCCAGCCCCAGCATTTT; CDR3: CASSYPVRGPQPQHF
J: TRBJ1-1; size: NA; D: NA; V: TRBV3-1; DNA: TGTGCCAGCAGCCAAGATCTAGGGTTTAACACTGAAGCTTTCTTT; CDR3: CASSQDLGFNTEAFF
J: TRBJ2-1; size: NA; D: NA; V: TRBV2; DNA: TGTGCCAGCAGGGCCCGGGACTTACTGTTCTTC; CDR3: CASRARDLLFF
J: TRBJ2-3; size: NA; D: TRBD2; V: TRBV12-3/TRBV12-4; DNA: TGTGCCAGCAGTCAAAGCGGGGGGGGGACCGATACGCAGTATTTT; CDR3: CASSQSGGGTDTQYF
J: TRBJ1-5; size: NA; D: NA; V: TRBV9; DNA: TGTGCCAGCAGCGTAGATGATAGTCAGCCCCAGCATTTT; CDR3: CASSVDDSQPQHF
J: TRBJ2-1; size: NA; D: TRBD2; V: TRBV6-1; DNA: TGTGCCAGCAGTACCGGGACTAGCGGAAGCAATGAGCAGTTCTTC; CDR3: CASSTGTSGSNEQFF
J: TRBJ2-1; size: NA; D: NA; V: TRBV27; DNA: TGTGCCAGCAGTTTCTCCGGGGCCCTTGGGACCAATGAGCAGTTCTTC; CDR3: CASSFSGALGTNEQFF
J: TRBJ2-3; size: NA; D: NA; V: TRBV2; DNA: TGTGCCAGCAGAGAGGGCCTCACAGATACGCAGTATTTT; CDR3: CASREGLTDTQYF
J: TRBJ1-5; size: NA; D: NA; V: TRBV7-9; DNA: TGTGCCAGCAGCTTAGTTGGGGGCCCAGGGCAGCCCCAGCATTTT; CDR3: CASSLVGGPGQPQHF
J: TRBJ2-3; size: NA; D: NA; V: TRBV11-2; DNA: TGTGCCAGCAGCTTAGATCTAGTTGGGGGGTACGACACAGATACGCAGTATTTT; CDR3: CASSLDLVGGYDTDTQYF
J: TRBJ1-2; size: NA; D: NA; V: TRBV20-1; DNA: TGCAGTGCTAGAGATCACCCAGGTCTCTATGGCTACACCTTC; CDR3: CSARDHPGLYGYTF
J: TRBJ2-7; size: few; D: TRBD1; V: TRBV20-1; DNA: TGCAGTGCTAGAGGGGACAGGGGCTACGAGCAGTACTTC; CDR3: CSARGDRGYEQYF
J: TRBJ2-3; size: NA; D: TRBD2; V: TRBV5-8; DNA: TGTGCCAGCAGCTTGGCCGCGGGGGTCGGGGATACGCAGTATTTT; CDR3: CASSLAAGVGDTQYF
J: TRBJ2-3; size: NA; D: NA; V: TRBV7-2; DNA: TGTGCCAGCAGTGGCCCGAGAACGGGTTGGGATACGCAGTATTTT; CDR3: CASSGPRTGWDTQYF
J: TRBJ1-1; size: few; D: NA; V: TRBV27; DNA: TGTGCCAGCAGTTTACTAGGCAGTTCGAACACTGAAGCTTTCTTT; CDR3: CASSLLGSSNTEAFF
J: TRBJ2-5; size: NA; D: NA; V: TRBV29-1; DNA: TGCAGCGTTGGGGGGGACCCCGGCATAGAGACCCAGTACTTC; CDR3: CSVGGDPGIETQYF